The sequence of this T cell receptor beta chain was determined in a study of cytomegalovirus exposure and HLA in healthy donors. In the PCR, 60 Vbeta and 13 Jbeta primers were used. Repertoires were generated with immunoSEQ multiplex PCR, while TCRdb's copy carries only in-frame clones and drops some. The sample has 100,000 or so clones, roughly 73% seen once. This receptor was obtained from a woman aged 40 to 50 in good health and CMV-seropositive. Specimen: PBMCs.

The CDR3 spells CATSELEQPQHF. CDR3 DNA sequence: TGTGCCACCAGCGAACTTGAACAGCCCCAGCATTTT. The chain links TRBV15 to TRBJ1-5, with D unclear. Germline-derived CDR1 and CDR2 are LNHNV and YYDKDF (reference sequence). The ends were cut back, 5 bases at V and 7 bases at J, with 9 bases in the middle. The CDR3 is 12 amino acids.